The 5 T cell receptor beta chains reported below all come from one sample, sequenced in a study of shared clonotypes between healthy human individuals (dated by TCRdb to 2019 to 2021). Libraries were constructed by the immunoSEQ multiplex PCR assay. Imported from immuneACCESS, the table was reduced by TCRdb to in-frame sequences with V and J called. These copies leave out some clones; in studies compared against another copy, an unresolved V gene accounts for under half, and the cause of the remainder is not known. This sample lists some 1,400,000 clones; more than 95% were detected once. Clones ranked in the top ten supply over 1% of the sample. Sequences were obtained from naive CD4+ T cells sorted from blood. Read against the paper, the sample's cell subset or site label means: CD45RA+ positively selected. The origin of the receptors is a man aged 25 to 40 in good health.

The chain couples TRBV6-6 to TRBJ1-5; 8 nucleotides match TRBD1. V gave up 5 bases and J gave up 7 bases; unmatched junction bases: 7. This CDR3 comprises 14 residues. Germline CDR1 and CDR2: MNHNY and SVGAGI (reference sequence). The CDR3 sequence: CASSPSTGEQPQHF. In nucleotides, the CDR3 is TGTGCCAGCAGTCCCTCGACAGGGGAGCAGCCCCAGCATTTT.

This chain joins TRBV28 and TRBJ1-1; D perhaps matches TRBD1 (5 bases). The CDR3 contains 14 residues. Between the trimmed V and J ends, which lost 10 bases and 0 bases, there was a span of 15 bases. Germline V gene sequence: CDR1 MDHEN, CDR2 SYDVKM. CDR3 amino acids: CAIGRGTMNTEAFF. The CDR3 DNA follows: TGTGCCATTGGCCGGGGGACGATGAACACTGAAGCTTTCTTT.

A single count supports this clone. V usage is TRBV18 and J usage is TRBJ2-7, with 9 bases identical to TRBD1. The CDR3 has 15 residues. Germline lookup yields CDR1 KGHSH and CDR2 LQKENI. J gave up 4 bases and V 5 bases, and 9 bases lay outside the gene matches. CDR3 nucleotides: TGTGCCAGCTCAAGTCGACAGGGGGTGGAGTACGAGCAGTACTTC. Its protein product is CASSSRQGVEYEQYF. The full variable domain, completed using reference TRBV18 and TRBJ2-7, is NAGVMQNPRHLVRRRGQEARLRCSPMKGHSHVYWYRQLPEEGLKFMVYLQKENIIDESGMPKERFSAEFPKEGPSILRIQQVVRGDSAAYFCASSSRQGVEYEQYFGPGTRLTVT.

A note on this clone: This specimen includes other DNA sequences encoding the same CDR3. The V call is TRBV10-3, the J call TRBJ1-5, with TRBD1 matching over 10 bases. The CDR3 extends over 13 amino acids. Germline CDR1 reads ENHRY; CDR2 reads SYGVKD. With V trimmed by 8 bases and J by 5 bases, 3 bases remained unmatched. The CDR3 nucleotides read TGTGCCATCTCCGGGACAGGGGATCAGCCCCAGCATTTT. The encoded protein is CAISGTGDQPQHF.

The chain links TRBV27 to TRBJ2-1, with TRBD2 matching 8 bases. V gave up 2 bases and J gave up 1 base; unmatched junction bases: 4. The germline V gene has CDR1 MNHEY and CDR2 SMNVEV (reference sequence). This CDR3 spans 16 amino acids. DNA for the CDR3: TGTGCCAGCAGTTTAATGGGCGGGAGGTCCTACAATGAGCAGTTCTTC. It codes for CASSLMGGRSYNEQFF.